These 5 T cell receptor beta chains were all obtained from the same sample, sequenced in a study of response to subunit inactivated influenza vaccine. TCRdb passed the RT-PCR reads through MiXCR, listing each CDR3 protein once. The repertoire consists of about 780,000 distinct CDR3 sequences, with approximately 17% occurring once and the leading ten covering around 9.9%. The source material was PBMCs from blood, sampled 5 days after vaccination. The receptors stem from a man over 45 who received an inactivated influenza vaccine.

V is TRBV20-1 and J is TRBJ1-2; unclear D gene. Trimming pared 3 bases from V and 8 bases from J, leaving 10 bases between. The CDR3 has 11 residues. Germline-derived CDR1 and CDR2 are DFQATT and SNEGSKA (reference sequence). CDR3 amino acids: CSASPGYGYTF. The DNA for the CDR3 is TGCAGTGCTAGCCCCGGATACGGCTACACCTTC.

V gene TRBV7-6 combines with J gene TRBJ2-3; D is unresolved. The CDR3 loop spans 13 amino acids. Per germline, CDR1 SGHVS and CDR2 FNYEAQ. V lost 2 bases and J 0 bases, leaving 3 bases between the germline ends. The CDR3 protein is CASSLFSTDTQYF. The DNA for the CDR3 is TGTGCCAGCAGCTTATTTAGCACAGATACGCAGTATTTT.

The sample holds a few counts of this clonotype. The CDR3 DNA follows: TGTGCCACCAGCCCCCGGGACACCTACAATGAGCAGTTCTTC. Its translation is CATSPRDTYNEQFF. The chain combines TRBV15 with TRBJ2-1; a weak D match, TRBD1 (6 bases). V lost 5 bases and J 2 bases, leaving 10 bases between the germline ends. CDR3 length: 14 residues. The germline V gene encodes CDR1 LNHNV and CDR2 YYDKDF (reference sequence).

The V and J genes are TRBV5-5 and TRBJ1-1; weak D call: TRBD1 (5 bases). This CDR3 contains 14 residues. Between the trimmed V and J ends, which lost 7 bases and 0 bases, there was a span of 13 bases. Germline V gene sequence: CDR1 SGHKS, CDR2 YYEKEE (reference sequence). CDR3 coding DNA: TGTGCCAGCCGGGAGGGGCGTATGAACACTGAAGCTTTCTTT. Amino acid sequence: CASREGRMNTEAFF. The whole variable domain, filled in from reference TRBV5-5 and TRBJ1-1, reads DAGVTQSPTHLIKTRGQQVTLRCSPISGHKSVSWYQQVLGQGPQFIFQYYEKEERGRGNFPDRFSARQFPNYSSELNVNALLLGDSALYLCASREGRMNTEAFFGQGTRLTVV.

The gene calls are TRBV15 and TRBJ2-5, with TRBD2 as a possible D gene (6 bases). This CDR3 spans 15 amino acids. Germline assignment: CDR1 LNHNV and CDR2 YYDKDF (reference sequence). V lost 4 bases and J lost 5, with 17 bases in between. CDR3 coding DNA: TGTGCCACCAGCAAAAGGGTGGGACTTTCGGAGACCCAGTACTTC. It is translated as CATSKRVGLSETQYF.